The rows below give T cell receptor beta chains drawn from one sample of a study of identical twins. From the 5' RACE reads, TCRdb called clonotypes with MiXCR, one entry per CDR3 protein. The sample lists 1.5 million to 2 million distinct CDR3 sequences, about 30% occurring once. Sequenced input: cord blood. The receptors come from a newborn girl in good health. Both conserved end residues are part of each CDR3. D genes are given only for firm matches. Clone size appears in some rows only: once, few, many, or a class for an expanded clone.

d_call: NA
v_call: TRBV3-1
clone_size: NA
j_call: TRBJ1-3
cdr3_aa: CASRQQGTFGNTIYF
cdr3_nt: TGTGCCAGCAGGCAACAGGGCACATTTGGAAACACCATATATTTT

d_call: NA
v_call: TRBV20-1
clone_size: many
j_call: TRBJ2-5
cdr3_aa: CSARIGTTKETQYF
cdr3_nt: TGCAGTGCTAGAATCGGGACAACCAAAGAGACCCAGTACTTC

d_call: NA
v_call: TRBV15
clone_size: few
j_call: TRBJ2-1
cdr3_aa: CATSRDQGDNEQFF
cdr3_nt: TGTGCCACCAGCAGAGATCAGGGAGATAATGAGCAGTTCTTC

d_call: NA
v_call: TRBV6-6
clone_size: NA
j_call: TRBJ1-1
cdr3_aa: CASSTSDRGNTEAFF
cdr3_nt: NA

d_call: TRBD2
v_call: TRBV12-3/TRBV12-4
clone_size: NA
j_call: TRBJ2-1
cdr3_aa: CASRQTSGRHEQFF
cdr3_nt: TGTGCCAGCAGGCAGACCAGCGGGAGACATGAGCAGTTCTTC

d_call: NA
v_call: TRBV29-1
clone_size: few
j_call: TRBJ2-3
cdr3_aa: CSVGGSSTDTQYF
cdr3_nt: TGCAGCGTTGGGGGATCTAGCACAGATACGCAGTATTTT

d_call: NA
v_call: TRBV21-1
clone_size: NA
j_call: TRBJ2-1
cdr3_aa: CASSASSGGSYNEQFF
cdr3_nt: TGTGCCAGCAGCGCCTCTAGCGGGGGGTCCTACAATGAGCAGTTCTTC

d_call: TRBD1
v_call: TRBV5-1
clone_size: NA
j_call: TRBJ2-1
cdr3_aa: CASGLGTGYNEQFF
cdr3_nt: TGCGCCAGCGGCTTGGGGACAGGCTACAATGAGCAGTTCTTC

d_call: TRBD2
v_call: TRBV12-3/TRBV12-4
clone_size: NA
j_call: TRBJ2-5
cdr3_aa: CASSFGPSGRGAETQYF
cdr3_nt: TGTGCCAGCAGTTTCGGCCCTAGCGGGAGAGGGGCAGAGACCCAGTACTTC

d_call: NA
v_call: TRBV7-9
clone_size: few
j_call: TRBJ2-4
cdr3_aa: CASSPIMRDIQYF
cdr3_nt: TGTGCCAGCAGCCCCATTATGAGGGACATTCAGTACTTC

d_call: NA
v_call: TRBV6-6
clone_size: few
j_call: TRBJ2-4
cdr3_aa: CASSYSQGYGQYF
cdr3_nt: TGTGCCAGCAGTTATTCACAGGGCTATGGGCAGTACTTC

d_call: NA
v_call: TRBV20-1
clone_size: NA
j_call: TRBJ1-2
cdr3_aa: CSARWEGPYGYTF
cdr3_nt: TGCAGTGCTAGATGGGAGGGTCCCTATGGCTACACCTTC

d_call: TRBD1
v_call: TRBV20-1
clone_size: once
j_call: TRBJ2-2
cdr3_aa: CSARDLRTGLELFF
cdr3_nt: TGCAGTGCTAGAGACCTCCGGACAGGGTTGGAGCTGTTTTTT

d_call: TRBD2
v_call: TRBV20-1
clone_size: few
j_call: TRBJ2-7
cdr3_aa: CSARPSSGGIEQYF
cdr3_nt: TGCAGTGCTAGACCCTCTAGCGGGGGGATCGAGCAGTACTTC

d_call: TRBD2
v_call: TRBV20-1
clone_size: few
j_call: TRBJ2-1
cdr3_aa: CSARDGVAGNNEQFF
cdr3_nt: TGCAGTGCTAGAGATGGAGTAGCGGGAAACAATGAGCAGTTCTTC

d_call: TRBD1
v_call: TRBV7-2
clone_size: few
j_call: TRBJ2-1
cdr3_aa: CASSLERGPLNEQFF
cdr3_nt: TGTGCCAGCAGCTTAGAAAGGGGGCCCCTCAATGAGCAGTTCTTC

d_call: TRBD1
v_call: TRBV5-1
clone_size: once
j_call: TRBJ2-3
cdr3_aa: CASSLVSGQGEDTQYF
cdr3_nt: TGCGCCAGCAGCTTGGTATCGGGACAGGGAGAAGATACGCAGTATTTT

d_call: NA
v_call: TRBV15
clone_size: NA
j_call: TRBJ1-1
cdr3_aa: CATSREYKGFTEAFF
cdr3_nt: TGTGCCACCAGCAGAGAGTATAAGGGGTTCACTGAAGCTTTCTTT

d_call: TRBD2
v_call: TRBV25-1
clone_size: NA
j_call: TRBJ2-1
cdr3_aa: CASSEGGAGGAYNEQFF
cdr3_nt: TGTGCCAGCAGTGAAGGGGGAGCGGGAGGGGCCTACAATGAGCAGTTCTTC

d_call: NA
v_call: TRBV12-3/TRBV12-4
clone_size: few
j_call: TRBJ2-4
cdr3_aa: CASSFGQIAKNIQYF
cdr3_nt: TGTGCCAGCAGTTTCGGACAGATAGCCAAAAACATTCAGTACTTC

d_call: NA
v_call: TRBV21-1
clone_size: NA
j_call: TRBJ2-3
cdr3_aa: CASSKGTFTDTQYF
cdr3_nt: TGTGCCAGCAGCAAAGGGACTTTCACAGATACGCAGTATTTT

d_call: NA
v_call: TRBV28
clone_size: many
j_call: TRBJ2-7
cdr3_aa: CASSFGGLSYEQYF
cdr3_nt: TGTGCCAGCAGTTTCGGGGGCCTCTCCTACGAGCAGTACTTC

d_call: TRBD2
v_call: TRBV27
clone_size: NA
j_call: TRBJ2-7
cdr3_aa: CASSNPGLATYEQYF
cdr3_nt: TGTGCCAGCAGTAACCCGGGACTAGCCACCTACGAGCAGTACTTC

d_call: TRBD2
v_call: TRBV6-2/TRBV6-3
clone_size: NA
j_call: TRBJ2-1
cdr3_aa: CASSYSRGLAGANEQFF
cdr3_nt: TGTGCCAGCAGTTACAGTCGGGGACTAGCGGGAGCAAATGAGCAGTTCTTC

d_call: TRBD1
v_call: TRBV24-1
clone_size: once
j_call: TRBJ1-1
cdr3_aa: CATSDSRQGNTEAFF
cdr3_nt: TGTGCCACCAGTGACTCTCGACAGGGGAACACTGAAGCTTTCTTT

d_call: TRBD1
v_call: TRBV12-3/TRBV12-4
clone_size: NA
j_call: TRBJ2-7
cdr3_aa: CASTWGQGAYEQYF
cdr3_nt: TGTGCCAGCACTTGGGGACAGGGGGCCTACGAGCAGTACTTC

d_call: TRBD2
v_call: TRBV7-7
clone_size: many
j_call: TRBJ2-3
cdr3_aa: CASSPLAGGLTDTQYF
cdr3_nt: TGCGCCAGCAGCCCCCTAGCGGGGGGGCTCACAGATACGCAGTATTTT

d_call: TRBD1
v_call: TRBV5-5
clone_size: NA
j_call: TRBJ1-2
cdr3_aa: CASSFGTGVYGYTF
cdr3_nt: TGTGCCAGCAGCTTCGGGACAGGGGTCTATGGCTACACCTTC

d_call: NA
v_call: TRBV6-6
clone_size: NA
j_call: TRBJ2-1
cdr3_aa: CASSYWVGSSAEQFF
cdr3_nt: TGTGCCAGCAGTTATTGGGTGGGGAGTTCCGCCGAGCAGTTCTTC

d_call: NA
v_call: TRBV6-1
clone_size: NA
j_call: TRBJ1-5
cdr3_aa: CASSALGNQPQHF
cdr3_nt: TGTGCCAGCAGTGCTCTGGGCAATCAGCCCCAGCATTTT

d_call: NA
v_call: TRBV25-1
clone_size: NA
j_call: TRBJ2-5
cdr3_aa: CASSEKGSSGTQYF
cdr3_nt: TGTGCCAGCAGTGAGAAGGGATCCAGCGGGACCCAGTACTTC

d_call: NA
v_call: TRBV15
clone_size: few
j_call: TRBJ2-4
cdr3_aa: CATSRAGFYPNIQYF
cdr3_nt: TGTGCCACCAGCCGAGCGGGTTTTTACCCAAACATTCAGTACTTC

d_call: NA
v_call: TRBV11-2
clone_size: few
j_call: TRBJ1-2
cdr3_aa: CASSKKGTNYGYTF
cdr3_nt: TGTGCCAGCAGCAAAAAGGGGACTAACTATGGCTACACCTTC

d_call: NA
v_call: TRBV9
clone_size: NA
j_call: TRBJ2-1
cdr3_aa: CASSVGYNNEQFF
cdr3_nt: TGTGCCAGCAGCGTGGGCTACAACAATGAGCAGTTCTTC

d_call: NA
v_call: TRBV5-1
clone_size: NA
j_call: TRBJ1-4
cdr3_aa: CASSFTLRATNEKLFF
cdr3_nt: TGCGCCAGCAGCTTTACCCTCCGGGCCACTAATGAAAAACTGTTTTTT

d_call: NA
v_call: TRBV12-3/TRBV12-4
clone_size: NA
j_call: TRBJ2-4
cdr3_aa: CASSLEEGHIQYF
cdr3_nt: TGTGCCAGCAGTTTAGAGGAGGGACACATTCAGTACTTC

d_call: TRBD2
v_call: TRBV5-6
clone_size: few
j_call: TRBJ2-1
cdr3_aa: CASSAGLAGSYNEQFF
cdr3_nt: TGTGCCAGCAGCGCGGGGCTAGCGGGCTCCTACAATGAGCAGTTCTTC

d_call: TRBD1
v_call: TRBV2
clone_size: few
j_call: TRBJ1-5
cdr3_aa: CASSEKGQGNQPQHF
cdr3_nt: TGTGCCAGCAGTGAAAAGGGACAGGGCAATCAGCCCCAGCATTTT

d_call: TRBD1
v_call: TRBV30
clone_size: NA
j_call: TRBJ1-1
cdr3_aa: CAWSRDRDLPAFF
cdr3_nt: TGTGCCTGGAGTCGGGACAGAGACCTTCCCGCTTTCTTT

d_call: NA
v_call: TRBV6-5
clone_size: NA
j_call: TRBJ2-1
cdr3_aa: CASSSGWAGEQFF
cdr3_nt: TGTGCCAGCAGTAGCGGGTGGGCGGGTGAGCAGTTCTTC

d_call: NA
v_call: TRBV6-1
clone_size: few
j_call: TRBJ1-5
cdr3_aa: CASRAGDSNQPQHF
cdr3_nt: TGTGCCAGCAGGGCAGGGGATAGCAATCAGCCCCAGCATTTT

d_call: TRBD2
v_call: TRBV4-2
clone_size: NA
j_call: TRBJ2-1
cdr3_aa: CASSQEMRGGLNEQFF
cdr3_nt: TGTGCCAGCAGCCAAGAGATGCGGGGGGGCCTCAATGAGCAGTTCTTC

d_call: NA
v_call: TRBV4-1
clone_size: many
j_call: TRBJ2-1
cdr3_aa: CASSPLGRYNEQFF
cdr3_nt: TGCGCCAGCAGCCCCCTTGGTCGATACAATGAGCAGTTCTTC

d_call: TRBD2
v_call: TRBV5-6
clone_size: NA
j_call: TRBJ2-7
cdr3_aa: CASSFRLAVAYEQYF
cdr3_nt: TGTGCCAGCAGCTTTCGACTAGCGGTTGCCTACGAGCAGTACTTC

d_call: TRBD2
v_call: TRBV4-2
clone_size: NA
j_call: TRBJ2-1
cdr3_aa: CASSQEYGGGSDETQFF
cdr3_nt: TGTGCCAGCAGCCAAGAATATGGCGGGGGGTCCGATGAGACCCAGTTCTTC

d_call: NA
v_call: TRBV6-1
clone_size: NA
j_call: TRBJ1-5
cdr3_aa: CASSPSGTRVGPQHF
cdr3_nt: TGTGCCAGCAGCCCCAGCGGCACAAGGGTAGGGCCCCAGCATTTT

d_call: TRBD2
v_call: TRBV24-1
clone_size: few
j_call: TRBJ2-1
cdr3_aa: CATSDPSGETYNEQFF
cdr3_nt: TGTGCCACCAGTGACCCGAGCGGGGAAACATACAATGAGCAGTTCTTC

d_call: NA
v_call: TRBV29-1
clone_size: NA
j_call: TRBJ2-1
cdr3_aa: CSGWDNEQFF
cdr3_nt: TGCAGTGGGTGGGACAATGAGCAGTTCTTC

d_call: TRBD1
v_call: TRBV12-3/TRBV12-4
clone_size: few
j_call: TRBJ2-1
cdr3_aa: CASSPDRASEQFF
cdr3_nt: TGTGCCAGCAGTCCAGACAGGGCCTCAGAGCAGTTCTTC

d_call: NA
v_call: TRBV5-1
clone_size: NA
j_call: TRBJ2-5
cdr3_aa: CASRGENQETQYF
cdr3_nt: TGCGCCAGCAGGGGCGAGAACCAAGAGACCCAGTACTTC

d_call: TRBD1
v_call: TRBV7-9
clone_size: few
j_call: TRBJ1-1
cdr3_aa: CASSLAGVQGTLEAFF
cdr3_nt: TGTGCCAGCAGCTTAGCGGGCGTACAGGGGACTCTTGAAGCTTTCTTT